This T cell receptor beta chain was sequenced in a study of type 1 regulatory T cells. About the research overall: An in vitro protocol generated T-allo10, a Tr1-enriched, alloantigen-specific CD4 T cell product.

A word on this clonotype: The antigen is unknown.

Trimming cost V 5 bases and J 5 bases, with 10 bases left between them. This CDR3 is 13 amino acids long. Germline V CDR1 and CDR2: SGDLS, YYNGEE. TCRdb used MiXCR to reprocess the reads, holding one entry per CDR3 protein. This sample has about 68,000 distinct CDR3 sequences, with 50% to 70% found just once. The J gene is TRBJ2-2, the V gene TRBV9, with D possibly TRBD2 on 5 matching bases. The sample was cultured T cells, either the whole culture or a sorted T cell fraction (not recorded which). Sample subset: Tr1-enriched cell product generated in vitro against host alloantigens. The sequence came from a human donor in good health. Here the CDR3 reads CASRGSVTGELFF. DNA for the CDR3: TGTGCCAGCAGGGGGAGCGTGACCGGGGAGCTGTTTTTT.